The clone carrying this T cell receptor beta chain was detected a few times. Its cognate antigen is unknown. Germline V gene lookup returns CDR1 SGHRS and CDR2 YFSETQ. V was clipped by 4 bases and J by 2 bases, with 15 bases between them. CDR3 size: 15 residues. The use of a sample-barcoded 5' primer and a J-beta primer mix characterized a second PCR of about 7 to 12 cycles. MiXCR, run by TCRdb on the 5' RACE reads, gives a single entry per CDR3 protein. Among some 1.6 million distinct CDR3 sequences listed, 30% to 40% were seen once. This sample was included in a study of blood T cells in healthy people across ages. Study findings and constraints: TCR beta diversity per million T cells fell roughly linearly with age. Without sorted subsets, naive and antigen-experienced compartments could not be conclusively compared.

The sequenced sample consisted of blood. The receptor's source is a woman in her twenties or thirties in good health. The V call is TRBV5-1, the J call TRBJ1-1, with D possibly TRBD1 on 6 matching bases. In nucleotides, the CDR3 is TGCGCCAGCAGCGAGTCGGGACAACTTAACACTGAAGCTTTCTTT. It translates to CASSESGQLNTEAFF.